The source of this T cell receptor (beta chain) is a study of CD8 T cells in ankylosing spondylitis. Overall study findings and caveats: For ankylosing spondylitis blood, a TCR beta motif of about eight highly homologous variants appeared characteristic.

The CDR3 length is 13 residues. Trimming took 6 bases from V and 3 from J; bases not matched to a gene: 3. TCRdb reanalysed the 5' RACE reads using MiXCR and keeps one entry per CDR3 protein. The table has 200,000 to 250,000 distinct CDR3 sequences, around 32% seen once; the top ten hold around 4.4%. This clonotype was seen more than once but under ten times. Antigen: not known. This chain joins TRBV12-3 or TRBV12-4 and TRBJ2-5, with TRBD2 matching over 8 bases. The material sequenced was blood, either unsorted or a sorted T cell fraction (not recorded which). The receptor's source is a male donor with ankylosing spondylitis or in good health (not recorded which). In DNA, the CDR3 is TGTGCCAGCAGAGGACTAGCCAAAGAGACCCAGTACTTC. It encodes CASRGLAKETQYF.